The T cell receptor (beta chain) described here comes from a study of control samples from healthy donors and cancer patients. Germline values: CDR1 SGHAT, CDR2 FQNNGV. Germline trimming cut 5 bases from V and 3 bases from J; bases unmatched to any gene: 6. The length of the CDR3 is 15 residues. TCRdb keeps only in-frame clones here, not all; method: immunoSEQ multiplex PCR. This sample yields under 200,000 clones, of which just under 95% are seen a single time; 7.5% to 8.5% belongs to the top ten. The receptor was derived from a woman aged 35 to 49 in good health. This chain links TRBV11-2 with TRBJ2-1, with TRBD1 matching over 8 bases. Material: blood. CDR3 amino acids: CASSPSGQGYNEQFF. CDR3 nucleotides: TGTGCCAGCAGCCCGTCCGGACAGGGCTACAATGAGCAGTTCTTC.